The table lists the clone carrying this T cell receptor beta chain with a few counts. The sample is drawn from a study of blood T cell repertoires in COVID-19. Those who participated ranged in age from about 18 to 89 years and resided in 20 to 30 US areas. Participant-given clinical history determined each cohort assignment. J was trimmed by 0 bases and V by 6 bases; bases with no gene match: 5. Germline CDR1 reads WNHNN; CDR2 reads SYGVQD (reference sequence). The CDR3 contains 15 residues. TCRdb's copy holds only in-frame clones and misses some; the assay was immunoSEQ multiplex PCR. The sample contains approximately 380,000 clones, approximately 90% of which appear only once.

This receptor was obtained from a woman in her 40s who had been exposed to COVID-19. The sample consisted of PBMCs or T cells enriched from blood (not recorded which). The rearrangement links TRBV10-1 to TRBJ2-3; 8 bases map to TRBD1. CDR3 coding DNA: TGCGCCAGCAGAAATGGACAGGGCAGCACAGATACGCAGTATTTT. It translates to CASRNGQGSTDTQYF.